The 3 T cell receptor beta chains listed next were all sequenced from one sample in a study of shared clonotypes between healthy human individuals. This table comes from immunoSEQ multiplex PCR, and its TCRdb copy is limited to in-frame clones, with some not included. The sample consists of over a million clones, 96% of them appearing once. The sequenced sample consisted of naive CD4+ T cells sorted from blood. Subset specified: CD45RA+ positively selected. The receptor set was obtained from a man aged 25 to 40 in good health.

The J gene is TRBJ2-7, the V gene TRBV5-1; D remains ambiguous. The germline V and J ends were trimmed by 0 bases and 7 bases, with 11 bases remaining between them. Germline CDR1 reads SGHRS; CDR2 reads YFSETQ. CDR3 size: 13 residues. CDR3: CASSLVSPGEQYF. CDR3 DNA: TGCGCCAGCAGCTTGGTTTCCCCTGGGGAGCAGTACTTC.

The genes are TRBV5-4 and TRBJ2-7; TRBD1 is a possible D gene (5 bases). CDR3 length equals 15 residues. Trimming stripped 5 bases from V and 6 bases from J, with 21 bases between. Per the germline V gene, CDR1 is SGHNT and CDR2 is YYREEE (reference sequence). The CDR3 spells CASRGSGRVSGEQYF. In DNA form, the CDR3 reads TGTGCCAGCAGGGGTTCGGGCAGGGTCTCGGGCGAGCAGTACTTC.

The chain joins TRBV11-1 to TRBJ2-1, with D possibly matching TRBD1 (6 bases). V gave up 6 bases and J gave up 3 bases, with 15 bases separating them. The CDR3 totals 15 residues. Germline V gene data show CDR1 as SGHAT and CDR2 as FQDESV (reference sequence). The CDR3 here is CASSRTGLDYNEQFF. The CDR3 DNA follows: TGTGCCAGCAGTCGTACAGGGCTGGACTACAATGAGCAGTTCTTC.